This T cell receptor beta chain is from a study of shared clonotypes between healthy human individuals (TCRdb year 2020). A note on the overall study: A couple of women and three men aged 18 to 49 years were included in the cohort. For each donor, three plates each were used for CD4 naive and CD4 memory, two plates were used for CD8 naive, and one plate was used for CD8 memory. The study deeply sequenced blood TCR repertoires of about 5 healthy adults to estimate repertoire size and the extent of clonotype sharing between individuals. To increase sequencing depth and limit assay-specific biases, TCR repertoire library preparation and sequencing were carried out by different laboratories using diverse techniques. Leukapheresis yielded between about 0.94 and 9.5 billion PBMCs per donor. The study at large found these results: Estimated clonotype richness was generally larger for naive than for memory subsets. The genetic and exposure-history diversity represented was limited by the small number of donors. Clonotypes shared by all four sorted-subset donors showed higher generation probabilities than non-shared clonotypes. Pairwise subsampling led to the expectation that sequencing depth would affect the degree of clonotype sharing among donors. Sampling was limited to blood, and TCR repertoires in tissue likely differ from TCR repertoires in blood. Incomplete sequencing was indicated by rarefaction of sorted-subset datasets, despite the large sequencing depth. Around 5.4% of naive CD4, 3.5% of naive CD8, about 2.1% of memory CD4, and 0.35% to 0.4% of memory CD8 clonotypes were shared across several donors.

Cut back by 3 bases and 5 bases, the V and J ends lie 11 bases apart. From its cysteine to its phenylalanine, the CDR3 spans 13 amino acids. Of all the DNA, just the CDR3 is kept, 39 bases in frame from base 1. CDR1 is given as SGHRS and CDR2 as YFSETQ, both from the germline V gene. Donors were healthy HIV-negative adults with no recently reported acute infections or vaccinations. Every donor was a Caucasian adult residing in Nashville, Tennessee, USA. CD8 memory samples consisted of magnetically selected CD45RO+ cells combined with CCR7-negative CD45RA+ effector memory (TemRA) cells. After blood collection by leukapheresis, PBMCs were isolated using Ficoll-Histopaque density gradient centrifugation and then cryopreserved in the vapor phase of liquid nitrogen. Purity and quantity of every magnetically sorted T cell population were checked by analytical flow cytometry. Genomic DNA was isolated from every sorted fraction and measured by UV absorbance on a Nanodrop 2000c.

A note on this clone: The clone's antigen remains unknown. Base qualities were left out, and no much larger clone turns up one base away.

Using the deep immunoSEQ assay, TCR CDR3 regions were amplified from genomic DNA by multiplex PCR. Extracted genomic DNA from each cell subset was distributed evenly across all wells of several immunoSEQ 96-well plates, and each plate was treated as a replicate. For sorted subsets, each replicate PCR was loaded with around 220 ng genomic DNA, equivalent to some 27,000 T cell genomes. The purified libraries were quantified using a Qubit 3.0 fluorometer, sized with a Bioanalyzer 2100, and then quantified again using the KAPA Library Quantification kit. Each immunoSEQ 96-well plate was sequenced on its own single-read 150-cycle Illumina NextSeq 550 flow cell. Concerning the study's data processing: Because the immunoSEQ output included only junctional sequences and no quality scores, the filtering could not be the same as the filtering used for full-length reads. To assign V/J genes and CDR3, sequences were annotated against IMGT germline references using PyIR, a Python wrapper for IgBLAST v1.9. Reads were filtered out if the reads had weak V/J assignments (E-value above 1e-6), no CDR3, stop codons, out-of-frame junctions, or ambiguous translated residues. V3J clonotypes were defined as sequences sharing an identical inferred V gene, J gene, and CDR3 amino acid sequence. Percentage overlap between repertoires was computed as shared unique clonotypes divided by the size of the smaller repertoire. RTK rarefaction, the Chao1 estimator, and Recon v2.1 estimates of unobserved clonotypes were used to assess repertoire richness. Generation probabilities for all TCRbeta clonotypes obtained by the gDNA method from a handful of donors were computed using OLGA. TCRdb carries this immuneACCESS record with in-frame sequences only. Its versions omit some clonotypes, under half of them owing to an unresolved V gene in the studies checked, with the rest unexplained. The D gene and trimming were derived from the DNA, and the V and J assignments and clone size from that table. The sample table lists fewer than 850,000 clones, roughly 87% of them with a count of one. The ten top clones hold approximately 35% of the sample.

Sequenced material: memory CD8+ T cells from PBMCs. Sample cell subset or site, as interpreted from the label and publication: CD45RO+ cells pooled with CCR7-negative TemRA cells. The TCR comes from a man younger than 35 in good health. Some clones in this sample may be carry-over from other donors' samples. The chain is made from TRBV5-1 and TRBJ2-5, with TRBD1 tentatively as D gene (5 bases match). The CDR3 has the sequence CASSYRIRETQYF. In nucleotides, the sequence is TGCGCCAGCAGCTACAGGATTCGGGAGACCCAGTACTTC. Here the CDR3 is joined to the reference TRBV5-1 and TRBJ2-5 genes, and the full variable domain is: KAGVTQTPRYLIKTRGQQVTLSCSPISGHRSVSWYQQTPGQGLQFLFEYFSETQRNKGNFPGRFSGRQFSNSRSEMNVSTLELGDSALYLCASSYRIRETQYFGPGTRLLVL.